The present entry profiles one T cell receptor beta chain with its context. These data belong to a study of blood T cell repertoires in COVID-19. Study background: Samples came from the United States, Italy and Spain, spanning acute and convalescent COVID-19.

The J segment lost 4 bases and the V segment lost 5 bases, leaving 6 bases of the junction unmatched. The CDR3 runs 14 residues. From germline, CDR1 is LNHDA and CDR2 SQIVND (reference sequence). The assay was immunoSEQ multiplex PCR, and TCRdb's table has in-frame clones only and misses some. Here the sample spans over 30,000 clones, roughly 91% being singletons. The clonotype originates from a man older than 75 with acute or convalescent COVID-19. The chain is built from TRBV19 and TRBJ2-3; 7 bases line up with TRBD1. The sequencing input was peripheral blood. The CDR3, as DNA: TGTGCCAGTAGTCAGGGACAGCCGCCAGATACGCAGTATTTT. Its protein is CASSQGQPPDTQYF.